These 26 T cell receptor beta chains came from one sample sequenced in a study of Ad26.COV2.S vaccination and SARS-CoV-2 variants (dated by TCRdb to about 2021). The library relied on the immunoSEQ multiplex PCR assay. This immuneACCESS table, as held by TCRdb, lists in-frame sequences with V and J called but not all clones. Of the missing ones, under half trace to an unresolved V gene in checked studies; the others have no known cause. In this sample the table shows about 680,000 clones, approximately 88% of which occur a single time. The ten largest clonotypes hold about 1.5% of the sample. The treatment or condition label of this sample denotes: around 19 received Ad26.COV2.S at low or high dose, single or two shots; roughly five received placebo; per-sample allocation not given. For vaccine and placebo recipients, the sequenced repertoires came from samples collected on day 63 after the first injection.

Sequencing was performed on peripheral blood, taken in a trial of Ad26.COV2.S vaccine versus placebo. These receptors originate from a person between 18 and 60 years old who received the Ad26.COV2.S COVID-19 vaccine or a placebo.

This chain links TRBV6-5 with TRBJ2-7; TRBD1 matches at 7 bases. The junction had 8 bases not matched to a gene; V was cut back by 5 bases and J by 4 bases. The length of the CDR3 is 14 residues. Per the germline V gene, CDR1 is MNHEY and CDR2 is SVGAGI. Here the CDR3 DNA reads TGTGCCAGCAGTCTCGGACAGGAACAATACGAGCAGTACTTC. It specifies CASSLGQEQYEQYF.

The chain joins TRBV3-1 (or the pseudogene TRBV3-2) to TRBJ2-3; 7 bases align to TRBD2. V shed 5 bases, J shed 1 base, and the junction held 12 bases outside the gene matches. Germline values: CDR1 LGHDT, CDR2 YNNKEL (reference sequence). This CDR3 spans 17 amino acids. CDR3 coding DNA: TGTGCCAGCAGCTTCACTGGAGCTAGCGGAGGCACAGATACGCAGTATTTT. Encoded protein: CASSFTGASGGTDTQYF.

The J gene is TRBJ2-2, the V gene TRBV24-1, with D unresolved. CDR1 and CDR2 from the germline V gene are KGHDR and SFDVKD. CDR3 length: 14 amino acids. Trimming pared 7 bases from V and 1 base from J, leaving 9 bases between. DNA of the CDR3: TGTGCCACCAGCCCGACGGAGAACACCGGGGAGCTGTTTTTT. It codes for CATSPTENTGELFF.

The J gene is TRBJ1-6, the V gene TRBV10-3; 10 bases are shared with TRBD1. Germline V CDR1 and CDR2: ENHRY, SYGVKD. Losses at the gene ends were 6 bases for V and 9 bases for J; bases not matched to a gene: 8. CDR3 length equals 15 residues. The CDR3, as DNA: TGTGCCATCAGGGGACAGGGGCCGGGCTCTTCACCCCTCCACTTT. This sequence encodes CAIRGQGPGSSPLHF.

The rearrangement joins TRBV30 to TRBJ1-6; the D is unclear. The V end was cut by 1 base, the J end by 6 bases, with 7 bases between. CDR1 is GTSNPN, CDR2 SVGIG, per germline (reference sequence). This CDR3 spans 13 amino acids. The CDR3 region is CAWSGTVNSPLHF. CDR3 in DNA: TGTGCCTGGAGTGGGACCGTTAATTCACCCCTCCACTTT.

This rearrangement joins TRBV12-3 or TRBV12-4 to TRBJ1-2; unclear D gene. CDR3 length equals 13 residues. V shed 2 bases and J shed 5 bases, with 9 bases lying between them. The CDR3 nucleotides read TGTGCCAGCAGTTTACCCGGCAAATATGGCTACACCTTC. As protein: CASSLPGKYGYTF.

This clone was counted at least ten times. The chain couples TRBV2 to TRBJ2-2; no firm D call. CDR1 and CDR2 (germline): SNHLY, FYNNEI. V was shortened by 6 bases and J by 8 bases, with 7 bases between the two germline ends. The CDR3 totals 11 residues. In DNA form, the CDR3 reads TGTGCCAGCAGCGCTGTGGGGGAGCTGTTTTTT. Its protein is CASSAVGELFF. Based on the CDR3 plus reference TRBV2 and TRBJ2-2, the full variable domain is EPEVTQTPSHQVTQMGQEVILRCVPISNHLYFYWYRQILGQKVEFLVSFYNNEISEKSEIFDDQFSVERPDGSNFTLKIRSTKLEDSAMYFCASSAVGELFFGEGSRLTVL.

Notes on this clone: Other nucleotide sequences from this sample produce the same CDR3. The rearrangement joins TRBV7-2 to TRBJ1-2; the D is unclear. The V gene's germline CDR1 is SGHTA and CDR2 FQGNSA. The CDR3 has 12 residues. Trimming stripped 3 bases from V and 4 bases from J, with 6 bases between. CDR3 bases: TGTGCCAGCAGCTTTGACGGCTATGGCTACACCTTC. This gives the protein CASSFDGYGYTF.

The V gene is TRBV7-2, the J gene TRBJ2-3; 9 nucleotides agree with TRBD1. V shed 5 bases, J shed 3 bases, and the junction held 6 bases outside the gene matches. In germline, CDR1 is SGHTA, CDR2 FQGNSA. This CDR3 has 15 amino acids. The CDR3: CASSPNGQGTDTQYF. In DNA, the CDR3 is TGTGCCAGCAGCCCAAACGGACAGGGGACAGATACGCAGTATTTT.

In nucleotides, the CDR3 is TGTGCCAGCAGCTTTAGCACCTATGGCTACACCTTC. It codes for CASSFSTYGYTF. This sequence joins TRBV5-6 and TRBJ1-2, with no clear D. The V and J ends lost 2 bases and 4 bases respectively, with 6 bases between them. CDR3 length: 12 residues. Germline CDR1 and CDR2: SGHDT and YYEEEE.

This clone was seen a handful of times. The chain couples TRBV24-1 to TRBJ2-2; 8 bases agree with TRBD1. J lost 3 bases, V lost 9 bases, and 5 bases had no gene match. Germline values: CDR1 KGHDR, CDR2 SFDVKD. The CDR3 runs 14 residues. The CDR3, as DNA: TGTGCCACCTCACCGGACAGGGACACCGGGGAGCTGTTTTTT. This codes for CATSPDRDTGELFF.

This chain joins TRBV2 and TRBJ2-3; D may be TRBD1 (5 bases). CDR1 and CDR2 (germline): SNHLY, FYNNEI. The CDR3 is 13 amino acids. Trimming pared 4 bases from V and 4 bases from J, leaving 9 bases between. The CDR3 protein is CASSGQLADTQYF. CDR3 in DNA: TGTGCCAGCAGTGGACAGCTGGCAGATACGCAGTATTTT.

This clone appeared a single time. This sample also contains other DNA sequences that code for the same CDR3. The V gene is TRBV12-3 or TRBV12-4, the J gene TRBJ2-7; D gene ambiguous. This CDR3 region has 13 residues. V lost 3 bases to trimming and J lost 0 bases, with 6 bases between them. CDR3 sequence: CASSFASSYEQYF. The CDR3 DNA follows: TGTGCCAGCAGTTTCGCGAGCTCCTACGAGCAGTACTTC.

J is TRBJ2-3 and V is TRBV5-4; 7 positions match TRBD1. The V gene's germline CDR1 is SGHNT and CDR2 YYREEE (reference sequence). V gave up 4 bases and J gave up 1 base; unmatched junction bases: 6. This CDR3 has 15 residues. CDR3 loop: CASSRGGAGTDTQYF. In DNA, the CDR3 is TGTGCCAGCAGCCGAGGGGGCGCGGGCACAGATACGCAGTATTTT.

The rearrangement uses TRBV30 and TRBJ2-7; no clear D. Trimming took off 2 bases at V and 3 bases at J, with 11 bases between the two ends. CDR1 is GTSNPN and CDR2 is SVGIG in the germline V gene (reference sequence). This CDR3 contains 13 residues. Written as DNA, the CDR3 is TGTGCCTGGAGTAATCAAATACACTACGAGCAGTACTTC. Translation gives CAWSNQIHYEQYF.

In regard to this clone: The identical CDR3 is also encoded by other nucleotide sequences in the sample. The chain is built from TRBV5-6 and TRBJ1-5; perhaps TRBD1 as D (6 bases). The CDR3 totals 13 residues. The germline CDR1 and CDR2 sequences are SGHDT and YYEEEE. Trimming stripped 4 bases from V and 4 bases from J, with 9 bases between. The DNA for the CDR3 is TGTGCCAGCAGCCGTACAGGGAATCAGCCCCAGCATTTT. The encoded protein is CASSRTGNQPQHF.

This sequence joins TRBV10-3 and TRBJ1-3; maybe TRBD1 (5 bases). V lost 8 bases to trimming and J lost 0 bases, with 17 bases between them. There are 16 residues in the CDR3. CDR1 is ENHRY, CDR2 SYGVKD, per germline. The CDR3 bases are TGTGCCATCTCTGCCCCCCTGACAGACTCTGGAAACACCATATATTTT. The encoded protein is CAISAPLTDSGNTIYF.

V and J are TRBV11-2 and TRBJ2-5; D call uncertain. Germline lookup yields CDR1 SGHAT and CDR2 FQNNGV. This CDR3 is built from 14 residues. V was trimmed by 3 bases and J by 0 bases, leaving 8 bases between them. In DNA, the CDR3 is TGTGCCAGCAGCTTGCAGCTGTACCAAGAGACCCAGTACTTC. Encoded protein: CASSLQLYQETQYF.

As for this clone: This specimen includes other DNA sequences encoding the same CDR3. This chain links TRBV30 with TRBJ1-3, with D uncertain. The germline V gene encodes CDR1 GTSNPN and CDR2 SVGIG (reference sequence). V shed 1 base and J shed 4 bases, with 5 bases lying between them. This CDR3 is 12 amino acids long. The CDR3 spells CAWSGPGNTIYF. The DNA of the CDR3 is TGTGCCTGGAGTGGTCCGGGAAACACCATATATTTT. Combining the CDR3 with reference TRBV30 and TRBJ1-3 gives the whole variable domain SQTIHQWPATLVQPVGSPLSLECTVEGTSNPNLYWYRQAAGRGLQLLFYSVGIGQISSEVPQNLSASRPQDRQFILSSKKLLLSDSGFYLCAWSGPGNTIYFGEGSWLTVV.

The CDR3 here is CASSYSNGGNYGYTF. In DNA form, the CDR3 reads TGTGCCAGCAGTTACTCGAATGGAGGGAACTATGGCTACACCTTC. The V gene is TRBV6-2 or TRBV6-3, the J gene TRBJ1-2; D is ambiguous. Germline CDR1 is MNHEY and CDR2 is SVGEGT. The CDR3 length is 15 residues. Trimming took 0 bases from V and 2 from J, leaving 10 bases between them.

The chain recombines TRBV5-1 with TRBJ2-3; D remains unclear. The germline gives CDR1 SGHRS, CDR2 YFSETQ. The CDR3 is made up of 13 amino acids. V dropped 5 bases and J dropped 2 bases, with 9 bases sitting between them. The CDR3 region is CASSGNPTDTQYF. The DNA of the CDR3 is TGCGCCAGCAGTGGTAATCCCACAGATACGCAGTATTTT.

The rearrangement links TRBV30 to TRBJ2-3, with D perhaps TRBD1 (5 bases). The CDR3 is 12 amino acids. Trimming removed 5 bases from V and 2 bases from J, with 8 bases in between. Germline values: CDR1 GTSNPN, CDR2 SVGIG (reference sequence). The CDR3 DNA reads TGTGCCTGGGGACATATCACAGATACGCAGTATTTT. It is translated as CAWGHITDTQYF.

The rearrangement links TRBV9 to TRBJ2-7; D gene unclear. V gave up 2 bases and J gave up 4 bases, with 7 bases separating them. The CDR3 has 12 residues. Germline values: CDR1 SGDLS, CDR2 YYNGEE. CDR3 DNA: TGTGCCAGCAGCGTTCGGCTGTACGAGCAGTACTTC. Translated, it gives CASSVRLYEQYF. The complete variable domain, with remaining parts taken from reference TRBV9 and TRBJ2-7, reads DSGVTQTPKHLITATGQRVTLRCSPRSGDLSVYWYQQSLDQGLQFLIQYYNGEERAKGNILERFSAQQFPDLHSELNLSSLELGDSALYFCASSVRLYEQYFGPGTRLTVT.

The V call is TRBV18, the J call TRBJ1-5, with D perhaps matching TRBD1 (5 bases). Trimming removed 6 bases at V and 7 bases at J, with 22 bases between. Per the germline V gene, CDR1 is KGHSH and CDR2 is LQKENI. The CDR3 consists of 16 residues. CDR3 sequence reads: CASSLRWLGELQPQHF. CDR3 DNA sequence: TGTGCCAGCTCGCTGAGATGGTTGGGGGAGCTCCAGCCCCAGCATTTT.

The chain employs TRBV4-1 and TRBJ1-5; 9 nucleotides agree with TRBD1. V was pared by 4 bases and J by 6 bases, with 7 bases of the junction left unmatched. The germline gives CDR1 MGHRA, CDR2 YSYEKL. This CDR3 is 15 amino acids long. The DNA of the CDR3 is TGCGCCAGCAGCCCCCGGGACAGGGATCGTCAGCCCCAGCATTTT. This translates into CASSPRDRDRQPQHF.

This chain connects TRBV6-7 to TRBJ2-1; TRBD2 matches 9 bases. TRBV6-7 is an ORF, with its function uncertain. This CDR3 has 18 residues. Losses at the gene ends were 11 bases for V and 5 bases for J; bases not matched to a gene: 22. CDR3 in amino acids: CASSGAGGRRVGNNEQFF. The CDR3 DNA reads TGTGCCTCCAGCGGAGCGGGGGGCCGCAGGGTAGGTAACAATGAGCAGTTCTTC.